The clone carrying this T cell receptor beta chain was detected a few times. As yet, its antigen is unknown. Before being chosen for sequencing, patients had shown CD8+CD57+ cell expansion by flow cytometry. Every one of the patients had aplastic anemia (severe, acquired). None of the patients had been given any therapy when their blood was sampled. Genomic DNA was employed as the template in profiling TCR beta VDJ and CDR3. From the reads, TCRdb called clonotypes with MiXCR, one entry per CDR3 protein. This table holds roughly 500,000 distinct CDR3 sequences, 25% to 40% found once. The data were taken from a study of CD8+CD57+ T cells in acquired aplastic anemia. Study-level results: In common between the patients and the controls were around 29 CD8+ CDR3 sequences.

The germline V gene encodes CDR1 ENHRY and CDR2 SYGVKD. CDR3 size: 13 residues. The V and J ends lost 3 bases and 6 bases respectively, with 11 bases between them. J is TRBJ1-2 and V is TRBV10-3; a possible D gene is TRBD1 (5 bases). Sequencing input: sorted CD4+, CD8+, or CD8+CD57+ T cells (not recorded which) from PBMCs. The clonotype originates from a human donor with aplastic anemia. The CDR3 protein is CAISEAGRDGYTF. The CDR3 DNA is TGTGCCATCAGTGAAGCAGGGAGGGATGGCTACACCTTC.